In this sample, the clone carrying this TCR beta chain turned up once. This CDR3 comprises 15 residues. The V segment lost 0 bases and the J segment 5 bases; nucleotides outside the gene matches: 1. The germline V gene encodes CDR1 SGHTS and CDR2 YDEGEE. In the original workflow: By means of reference gene primer amplification, nucleated cell counts were estimated. Sequencing was performed with immunoSEQ multiplex PCR; in TCRdb, only in-frame clones are kept and a portion is missing. V, J and clone size were drawn from that table, and D and trimming were deduced from the DNA. Of tens of thousands of clones listed, over 75% are singletons. This specimen comes from a study of blood T cell repertoires in COVID-19. Study information: Samples taken during acute and convalescent COVID-19 were collected in the United States, Italy and Spain.

The specimen was peripheral blood. The V call is TRBV5-8, the J call TRBJ1-6; TRBD1 matches at 8 bases. The clonotype comes from a human donor in a cohort sampled during active COVID-19. CDR3 amino acids: CASSLVDRDNSPLHF. The CDR3 bases are TGTGCCAGCAGCTTGGTGGACAGGGATAATTCACCCCTCCACTTT.